The 29 T cell receptor beta chains reported below all come from one sample, sequenced in a study of metastatic and nonmetastatic thyroid tumors. All patients reached thyroid surgery having received no treatment beforehand. TCRdb reanalyzed the PCR reads via MiXCR. The sample has some 23,000 clones, more than 10% seen once; the top ten hold approximately 17%. Sequencing was done on a sample of blood. These receptors were taken from a female donor with papillary thyroid cancer or a benign thyroid nodule (not recorded which). Some clones in this sample may be carry-over from other donors' samples.

This clone was seen more than once but under ten times. The gene calls are TRBV28 and TRBJ1-5; no clear D gene. Trimming took 7 bases from V and 9 from J, leaving 13 bases between them. CDR1 is MDHEN, CDR2 SYDVKM, per germline. The CDR3 spans 12 residues. CDR3 bases: TGTGCCAGCACGCCGGGCAGAGGGCCCCAGCATTTT. It encodes CASTPGRGPQHF.

This clone was counted at least ten times. The chain joins TRBV20-1 to TRBJ2-1; tentative D call: TRBD2 (6 bases). The CDR3 has 15 residues. Between the trimmed V and J ends, which lost 5 bases and 1 base, there was a span of 15 bases. The germline gives CDR1 DFQATT, CDR2 SNEGSKA (reference sequence). The CDR3 is CSAAGWGESYNEQFF. Written as DNA, the CDR3 is TGCAGTGCTGCGGGTTGGGGGGAATCCTACAATGAGCAGTTCTTC.

This clone was seen only a few times. This CDR3 reads CASSYRESAYNEQFF. CDR3 in DNA: TGTGCCAGCAGTTACAGGGAAAGCGCCTACAATGAGCAGTTCTTC. The chain carries TRBV6-5 and TRBJ2-1; no firm D call. Per the germline V gene, CDR1 is MNHEY and CDR2 is SVGAGI. The CDR3 sequence is 15 residues long. Trimming cost V 2 bases and J 2 bases, with 10 bases left between them.

There are many counts of this clone. The chain joins TRBV7-3 to TRBJ1-1; possible D gene TRBD1, 6 bases. V dropped 3 bases and J dropped 4 bases, with 12 bases sitting between them. The CDR3 runs 14 residues. The germline V gene encodes CDR1 SGHTA and CDR2 FQGTGA. The CDR3 sequence: CASSFTGSSTEAFF. CDR3 nucleotide sequence: TGTGCCAGCAGCTTCACAGGGTCGAGCACTGAAGCTTTCTTT.

There are many counts of this clone. The chain is built from TRBV11-3 and TRBJ2-1, with 7 bases that match TRBD2. Germline V CDR1 and CDR2: SGHNT, YENEEA. Losses at the gene ends were 5 bases for V and 5 bases for J; bases not matched to a gene: 9. The CDR3 runs 15 residues. The CDR3 here is CASSPSGNGNNEQFF. The CDR3, as DNA: TGTGCCAGCAGCCCGAGCGGGAACGGGAACAATGAGCAGTTCTTC.

This clone was picked up many times. The chain combines TRBV6-5 with TRBJ2-7; D is unresolved. CDR1 MNHEY and CDR2 SVGAGI come from the germline V gene. This CDR3 contains 15 residues. The germline V and J ends were trimmed by 0 bases and 1 base, with 10 bases remaining between them. The CDR3 DNA reads as TGTGCCAGCAGTTACTCCCTAGGTTCTTCCTACGAGCAGTACTTC. It translates to CASSYSLGSSYEQYF.

This clone turned up a few times. A single base separates this from a much larger clone, so it may be a read error. The J gene is TRBJ1-2, the V gene TRBV9; D may be TRBD1 (5 bases). Germline V gives CDR1 SGDLS, CDR2 YYNGEE. CDR3 length: 15 residues. V lost 3 bases and J lost 4, with 16 bases in between. The CDR3 sequence: CASSGGARLFYGYTF. The CDR3 DNA reads TGTGCCAGCAGCGGTGGGGCGCGCCTCTTCTATGGCTACACCTTC.

Many counts were recorded for this clone. The rearrangement links TRBV6-2 or TRBV6-3 to TRBJ2-5; 8 bases map to TRBD1. CDR1 is MNHEY, CDR2 SVGEGT, per germline. J lost 6 bases, V lost 4 bases, and 10 bases had no gene match. This CDR3 spans 15 amino acids. CDR3 nucleotide sequence: TGTGCCAGCAGTTTGGGAGCAGGGGGCGCGCAGACCCAGTACTTC. This sequence encodes CASSLGAGGAQTQYF.

This clone was seen at least ten times. V gene TRBV12-3 or TRBV12-4 combines with J gene TRBJ1-5, with D perhaps matching TRBD1 (5 bases). V lost 5 bases to trimming and J lost 0 bases, with 11 bases between them. CDR3 size: 15 residues. The CDR3, as DNA: TGTGCCAGCAGTAGGACATCTTATAGCAATCAGCCCCAGCATTTT. It specifies CASSRTSYSNQPQHF.

In its sample, this clone was seen many times. The chain recombines TRBV20-1 with TRBJ1-2; 7 bases agree with TRBD1. CDR3 length: 12 amino acids. The trim removed 6 bases at V and 5 bases at J, leaving 6 bases unmatched. The germline V gene encodes CDR1 DFQATT and CDR2 SNEGSKA (reference sequence). In nucleotides, the CDR3 is TGCAGTGCAGGGGGCTTAAGATATGGCTACACCTTC. The encoded protein is CSAGGLRYGYTF.

This chain links TRBV11-3 with TRBJ2-5; D possibly corresponds to TRBD2 (5 bases). V lost 0 bases and J lost 4, with 12 bases in between. The length of the CDR3 is 15 residues. CDR1 and CDR2 (germline): SGHNT, YENEEA. CDR3 DNA sequence: TGTGCCAGCAGCTTAGACCGGGGAGCTGGAGAGACCCAGTACTTC. This gives the protein CASSLDRGAGETQYF.

This clone was seen ten or more times. The genes are TRBV4-2 and TRBJ2-6, with a weak D call TRBD1 (5 bases). Trimming removed 0 bases from V and 0 bases from J, with 12 bases in between. This CDR3 is 18 amino acids long. Germline CDR1 is LGHNA and CDR2 is YNFKEQ. This CDR3 reads CASSQEGTGTSGANVLTF. The CDR3 DNA reads TGTGCCAGCAGCCAAGAAGGAACAGGTACCTCTGGGGCCAACGTCCTGACTTTC.

There are many counts of this clone. The V gene is TRBV5-6, the J gene TRBJ2-6; no definite D call. V dropped 4 bases and J dropped 0 bases, with 8 bases sitting between them. Germline loops: CDR1 SGHDT, CDR2 YYEEEE. CDR3 length: 15 amino acids. The CDR3 DNA is TGTGCCAGCAGCCCTATGGGCTCTGGGGCCAACGTCCTGACTTTC. The encoded protein is CASSPMGSGANVLTF.

This clone was seen a handful of times. The chain recombines TRBV28 with TRBJ2-1; D possibly corresponds to TRBD1 (6 bases). From germline, CDR1 is MDHEN and CDR2 SYDVKM. Trimming removed 7 bases from V and 3 bases from J, with 13 bases in between. The CDR3 consists of 14 residues. CDR3 loop: CASNYTGFYNEQFF. The DNA of the CDR3 is TGTGCCAGCAATTATACAGGGTTCTACAATGAGCAGTTCTTC. The full variable domain, in which reference TRBV28 and TRBJ2-1 provide the parts outside the CDR3, is DVKVTQSSRYLVKRTGEKVFLECVQDMDHENMFWYRQDPGLGLRLIYFSYDVKMKEKGDIPEGYSVSREKKERFSLILESASTNQTSMYLCASNYTGFYNEQFFGPGTRLTVL.

This clone was counted ten times or more. The chain has TRBV7-9 and TRBJ2-5; a possible D gene is TRBD1 (6 bases). V was cut by 3 bases and J by 2 bases, with 13 bases left in between. Germline V gene lookup returns CDR1 SEHNR and CDR2 FQNEAQ (reference sequence). This CDR3 has 15 amino acids. The CDR3 DNA sequence: TGTGCCAGCAGCTTCCCGGAGAGGGGGCAAGAGACCCAGTACTTC. Protein product: CASSFPERGQETQYF.

This clone was recorded a few times. The J gene is TRBJ1-5, the V gene TRBV12-3 or TRBV12-4, with D perhaps TRBD1 (5 bases). CDR3 length: 16 residues. Trimming removed 0 bases from V and 4 bases from J, with 13 bases in between. In nucleotides, the CDR3 is TGTGCCAGCAGTTTAGCGGGGGGGTCGGGAAATCAGCCCCAGCATTTT. Protein product: CASSLAGGSGNQPQHF.

This clone occurred many times. The chain is built from TRBV15 and TRBJ2-6; 8 nucleotides agree with TRBD1. The CDR3 consists of 17 residues. CDR1 is LNHNV, CDR2 YYDKDF, per germline (reference sequence). V dropped 0 bases and J dropped 8; count of bases not matched to a gene: 9. The CDR3 nucleotides are TGTGCCACCAGCAGAGACCAGGGGGCACGGGGGACCAACGTCCTGACTTTC. Translating it yields CATSRDQGARGTNVLTF.

This clone has only a few counts. A read error is possible here, since a much larger clone lies one base away. The rearrangement joins TRBV27 to TRBJ1-5; D might be TRBD1 (5 bases). Germline V gene data show CDR1 as MNHEY and CDR2 as SMNVEV (reference sequence). The V end was cut by 7 bases, the J end by 0 bases, with 13 bases between. CDR3 length: 15 amino acids. CDR3 residues: CASTFRGVSNQPQHF. The CDR3 DNA follows: TGTGCCAGCACCTTCCGGGGGGTTAGCAATCAGCCCCAGCATTTT.

Concerning this clone itself: The junction does not match germline at one end; this may be a read error. The chain employs TRBV15 and TRBJ1-1; 7 nucleotides align to TRBD1. Germline CDR1 is LNHNV and CDR2 is YYDKDF (reference sequence). The CDR3 consists of 15 residues. CDR3 sequence (DNA): TGTGCCACCAGCAGAAGGGACAGTTTGAACACTGAATCTTCCTTT. It codes for CATSRRDSLNTESSF.

The sample holds a few counts of this clone. This chain joins TRBV28 and TRBJ1-5; 8 nucleotides match TRBD1. Germline CDR1 reads MDHEN; CDR2 reads SYDVKM. V lost 6 bases and J lost 5; bases outside the gene matches: 12. This CDR3 is 16 amino acids long. Here the CDR3 reads CASSFSRGHGDQPQHF. CDR3 bases: TGTGCCAGCAGCTTCTCCAGGGGGCATGGCGATCAGCCCCAGCATTTT.

This clone was seen many times. J is TRBJ2-1 and V is TRBV7-9, with unresolved D. Trimming cost V 1 base and J 6 bases, with 7 bases left between them. Germline V lookup: CDR1 SEHNR, CDR2 FQNEAQ (reference sequence). This CDR3 is built from 13 residues. The CDR3 nucleotides are TGTGCCAGCAGCTTAGGTTCGGCCAATGAGCAGTTCTTC. This encodes CASSLGSANEQFF. Combining the CDR3 with reference TRBV7-9 and TRBJ2-1 gives the whole variable domain DTGVSQNPRHKITKRGQNVTFRCDPISEHNRLYWYRQTLGQGPEFLTYFQNEAQLEKSRLLSDRFSAERPKGSFSTLEIQRTEQGDSAMYLCASSLGSANEQFFGPGTRLTVL.

This clone appeared many times. The V gene is TRBV11-3, the J gene TRBJ2-3; D ambiguous. Germline V gene data show CDR1 as SGHNT and CDR2 as YENEEA. Trimming removed 5 bases at V and 6 bases at J, with 9 bases between. CDR3 length: 12 residues. The CDR3 region is CASSPRLDTQYF. CDR3 sequence (DNA): TGTGCCAGCAGCCCCAGACTTGATACGCAGTATTTT.

Ten or more counts support this clone. Written as DNA, the CDR3 is TGTGCCAGCAGCCAAGATCCCCACGGACTAAACACTGAAGCTTTCTTT. Its translation is CASSQDPHGLNTEAFF. The V gene is TRBV4-2, the J gene TRBJ1-1; no reliable D call. The CDR3 is made up of 16 amino acids. V was shortened by 0 bases and J by 2 bases, with 13 bases between the two germline ends. Germline CDR1 is LGHNA and CDR2 is YNFKEQ.

This clone has a count of ten or more. V usage is TRBV20-1 and J usage is TRBJ2-5, with D perhaps given as TRBD1 or TRBD2 (5 bases each). Germline V gene lookup returns CDR1 DFQATT and CDR2 SNEGSKA (reference sequence). Trimming removed 6 bases at V and 5 bases at J, with 16 bases between. The CDR3 length is 13 residues. This CDR3 is CSAPGPPVETQYF. The DNA of the CDR3 is TGCAGTGCCCCGGGACCACCGGTGGAGACCCAGTACTTC.

This clone was recorded many times. The rearrangement uses TRBV12-3 or TRBV12-4 and TRBJ2-7; 9 nucleotides align to TRBD1. The CDR3 loop spans 16 amino acids. Trimming cost V 5 bases and J 5 bases; bases outside gene matches: 13. CDR3 residues: CASSPSPGTGRHEQYF. The CDR3 DNA sequence: TGTGCCAGCAGTCCCTCCCCCGGGACAGGGCGACACGAGCAGTACTTC.

In this sample, this clone turned up many times. V gene TRBV19 combines with J gene TRBJ1-1, with no clear D. Germline CDR1 is LNHDA and CDR2 is SQIVND (reference sequence). The V end lost 5 bases, the J end lost 5 bases, and 12 bases lay between the germline ends. This CDR3 has 13 residues. The CDR3 region is CASSPPGRTEAFF. CDR3 sequence (DNA): TGTGCCAGTAGTCCCCCAGGAAGGACTGAAGCTTTCTTT.

This clone was observed at least ten times. The CDR3, as DNA: TGCGCCAGCAGCCAAGATGAGTCGGGGGGCTATTCACCCCTCCACTTT. Translated: CASSQDESGGYSPLHF. The chain uses TRBV4-3 and TRBJ1-6; possible D gene TRBD1, 6 bases. V gave up 0 bases and J gave up 8 bases, with 14 bases separating them. The CDR3 length is 16 residues. Germline V lookup: CDR1 LGHNA, CDR2 YSLEER.

This clone came up many times. The chain links TRBV7-3 to TRBJ2-6, with D tentatively TRBD1 (5 bases). This CDR3 region has 18 residues. The germline gives CDR1 SGHTA, CDR2 FQGTGA. Between the trimmed V and J ends, which lost 1 base and 0 bases, there was a span of 13 bases. The DNA of the CDR3 is TGTGCCAGCAGCTTAAGACCGCGACAGCCCTCTGGGGCCAACGTCCTGACTTTC. Amino acid sequence: CASSLRPRQPSGANVLTF.

On this clone itself: A much larger clone lies one base from this, so it may be a read error. The chain links TRBV3-1 to TRBJ2-7; tentatively, D is TRBD2 (5 bases). Germline CDR1 reads LGHDT; CDR2 reads YNNKEL (reference sequence). Deletions cut 7 bases from V and 0 bases from J, with 13 bases between. CDR3 length: 14 amino acids. The CDR3 DNA is TGTGCCAGCATCCTCTGGACTGTCTCCTACGAGCAGTACTTC. This encodes CASILWTVSYEQYF.